The clone carrying this T cell receptor (beta chain) was counted once. PCR was performed using 60 Vbeta and 13 Jbeta primers. Data came from immunoSEQ multiplex PCR; TCRdb stores just in-frame clones and leaves some out. The table has roughly 200,000 clones, under 85% seen once; the top ten hold 1.6%. The CDR3 sequence is 15 residues long. After removal of 3 bases from V and 6 bases from J, the junction contained 6 bases not matched to a gene. In germline, CDR1 is SGHTA, CDR2 FQGNSA. The sample originates from a study of cytomegalovirus exposure and HLA in healthy donors. This chain uses TRBV7-2 with TRBJ1-2; 11 bases are shared with TRBD1. Source material: PBMCs. The receptor comes from a man aged 50 to 59 in good health and CMV-seronegative. In nucleotides, the CDR3 is TGTGCCAGCAGCTTTAACCCGGGACAGGGGGATGGCTACACCTTC. Its protein is CASSFNPGQGDGYTF.